This T cell receptor beta chain comes out of a study of blood T cell repertoires in COVID-19. Study context: Samples taken during acute and convalescent COVID-19 were collected in the United States, Italy and Spain. The cDNA or gDNA used as material had been derived from T cells, B-cell-depleted T cells, or PBMCs.

Profiling relied on immunoSEQ multiplex PCR, and the TCRdb table lists in-frame clones only, not all of them. The sample has approximately 15,000 clones, about 93% seen once. Germline loops: CDR1 LGHDT, CDR2 YNNKEL (reference sequence). Trimming shortened V by 3 bases and J by 5 bases, and 10 bases separated the two germline ends. The CDR3 is 13 residues long. V usage is TRBV3-1 (or the pseudogene TRBV3-2) and J usage is TRBJ2-5; maybe TRBD1 (5 bases). The clonotype comes from a man aged 55 to 70 with active COVID-19. The sample consisted of peripheral blood. CDR3 loop: CASSHDSPETQYF. The CDR3 DNA reads as TGTGCCAGCAGCCACGACAGCCCCGAGACCCAGTACTTC.